This T cell receptor (beta chain) was found in a study of T cell responses to AZD1222 COVID-19 vaccine (dated by TCRdb to the early 2020s). As for the study more broadly: Because spike-specific TCR depth and breadth did not differ between the two schedules, AZD1222 recipients who got a second dose at roughly 4 weeks were pooled with those who got a second dose at roughly 12 weeks. Trial participants were enrolled into age subgroups of 18-55, 56-69 and 70-plus years, which contained about 160, 30 and 59 TCR-sequenced participants, respectively. TCR sequencing was performed for roughly 250 trial participants, of whom approximately 200 were given two doses of AZD1222 and approximately 26 were given two doses of MenACWY control vaccine. General study outcomes and caveats: The 56-69-year group was small, and its depth increase did not reach significance, likely because of low power. Reportedly, almost half of the unique spike-specific TCRs recognized epitopes lying outside the regions that are mutated in the B.1.351 and B.1.1.7 variants. Participants were mostly white British, with more females than males. The authors suggested clonal diversity may have been underestimated. CD4 TCRs associated with the vaccine covered the entire spike protein, and the dominant responses were in regions 160-218 and 743-854. A significant rise in spike-specific TCR breadth and depth was observed after two AZD1222 doses relative to day 0 and relative to MenACWY recipients. Only six AZD1222 recipients were SARS-CoV-2 seropositive at baseline, limiting conclusions about previously exposed vaccinees. No day 14 peak-response samples were available, so repertoires were characterized only after the peak T cell response.

Comments on this clone: Its target antigen remains unknown. Per-nucleotide qualities are absent, and no much larger clonotype sits a single base away.

The time point tag for this specimen amounts to: baseline before first vaccination. The vaccinee samples were drawn from two UK trials, COV001 and COV002, one of which was a single-blind randomized controlled phase 2/3 trial testing AZD1222 (ChAdOx1 nCoV-19) in healthy adults. For TCRbeta chain sequencing, PBMC samples from trial participants were taken at day 0 and at day 28 after the second dose. The CDR3 regions of human TCRbeta chains were analyzed by immunosequencing. Concerning the study's data processing: TCRs in the repertoires were matched against a reference library of SARS-CoV-2-specific TCRs that had been generated with the MIRA antigen-specificity platform. Breadth meant the fraction of unique TCRs that were SARS-CoV-2-associated, whereas depth meant the fraction of total T cells that were SARS-CoV-2-associated. Using the MIRA data, each spike-specific TCR was assigned both to the spike region to which the TCR was reactive and to a CD4 or CD8 class. Log10-transformed breadth and depth values were compared by one-way ANOVA with Sidak's multiple comparisons tests. Not all clones reach the TCRdb copy of this immuneACCESS table, which keeps in-frame sequences only. Checked studies attribute under half of the gap to unresolved V genes and leave the rest unexplained. For V, J and clone size, that table is used; D and trimming come from the DNA. A total of more than 80,000 clones appear in this sample, about nine tenths of them only once. Together, the top ten hold over 20% of the sample.

Sequencing used peripheral blood, obtained on day 0 of AZD1222 vaccination. This sequence was found in an adult in good health.

The CDR3 corresponds to CASGSSASGANVLTF. The nucleotide sequence is given as TGTGCCAGCGGGAGCAGCGCCTCTGGGGCCAACGTCCTGACTTTC. The sequence joins TRBV28 to TRBJ2-6; TRBD2 is a weak D gene call, 5 bases matching. The CDR3 contains 15 residues, cysteine and phenylalanine counted. Left in the record is the CDR3 DNA by itself, 45 bases read in frame from the first base. Looking up the germline V gene yields CDR1 MDHEN and CDR2 SYDVKM. V sheds 8 bases and J sheds 0 bases, leaving 11 bases between their ends. Outside the CDR3, residues come from the reference TRBV28 and TRBJ2-6 proteins, so the full variable domain is: DVKVTQSSRYLVKRTGEKVFLECVQDMDHENMFWYRQDPGLGLRLIYFSYDVKMKEKGDIPEGYSVSREKKERFSLILESASTNQTSMYLCASGSSASGANVLTFGAGSRLTVL.